The clone carrying this T cell receptor beta chain was counted once. Antigen: not known. All the people who gave samples were healthy bone marrow donors. Nominally healthy donors provided the samples, though records likely missed some immune exposures. The CDR3 has 14 residues. V shed 1 base and J shed 8 bases, with 14 bases lying between them. From germline, CDR1 is ENHRY and CDR2 SYGVKD. This entry comes from a study of cytomegalovirus exposure and HLA in healthy donors. It was with 60 Vbeta and 13 Jbeta primers that the PCR ran. Measured with immunoSEQ multiplex PCR; TCRdb has only the in-frame clones, and not every one. This sample has around 100,000 clones, with approximately 79% found just once. Whole-study findings and limits: It was assumed in the presence/absence analyses that sequencing depth was roughly uniform across donors. According to the study, 160 or so TCR beta chains were cytomegalovirus-associated.

This chain uses TRBV10-3 with TRBJ1-2, with a tentative D call TRBD1 (6 bases). The sample was PBMCs. This clonotype originated in a man in his fifties in good health and CMV-seropositive. CDR3 bases: TGTGCCATCAGTGAGTACCGGGACAATCGCGGCTACACCTTC. This codes for CAISEYRDNRGYTF.